The sequence of this TCR beta chain was determined in a study of T cell responses to AZD1222 COVID-19 vaccine. Points from the study as a whole: Sampling captured repertoires only after the peak T cell response. Targeting of unmutated variant regions was reportedly seen in nearly half of spike-specific TCRs.

The table came from immunoSEQ multiplex PCR; TCRdb's copy has only in-frame clones and leaves some out. The sample has tens of thousands of clones, 80% seen once. V gave up 3 bases and J gave up 9 bases, with 9 bases separating them. CDR1 SNHLY and CDR2 FYNNEI come from the germline V gene. This CDR3 region has 11 residues. Remarks on this clone: Its target is not known.

Timing groups of about 4 and about 12 weeks for second doses were pooled. The chain carries TRBV2 and TRBJ2-7; D may be TRBD2 (5 bases). The origin of this receptor is an adult who received the AZD1222 COVID-19 vaccine. The input for sequencing was peripheral blood, taken 28 days after the second AZD1222 dose. Here the CDR3 DNA reads TGTGCCAGCAGTGAGGAGGTGGGGCAGTACTTC. Its translation: CASSEEVGQYF. Looking up the rest from reference TRBV2 and TRBJ2-7 gives the full variable domain: EPEVTQTPSHQVTQMGQEVILRCVPISNHLYFYWYRQILGQKVEFLVSFYNNEISEKSEIFDDQFSVERPDGSNFTLKIRSTKLEDSAMYFCASSEEVGQYFGPGTRLTVT.